The clone carrying this T cell receptor (beta chain) was seen repeatedly, ten times or more. Its target is unknown. Unique molecular identifiers had been added to the TCR beta cDNA libraries. Using its own MiXCR run on the PCR reads, TCRdb lists one record per CDR3 protein. Of approximately 180,000 distinct CDR3 sequences detected, approximately 28% appear once; the ten largest clones hold around 1.5%. This specimen belongs to a study of post-analysis software for immune sequencing data. Study-level points and caveats: Multiple sclerosis was associated with a significant reduction in normalized Chao1 diversity relative to controls. A few TRBV segments occurring more often in patients than controls included TRBV5-6, TRBV5-1 and TRBV20-1.

Germline CDR1 reads MNHEY; CDR2 reads SMNVEV (reference sequence). This CDR3 is 18 amino acids long. V gave up 3 bases and J gave up 0 bases, with 18 bases separating them. The receptor was isolated from a girl aged 5-17 years with multiple sclerosis. What was sequenced was blood. This rearrangement joins TRBV27 to TRBJ2-4; the D gene is possibly TRBD2 (6 bases). This chain's CDR3 is CASSFSMRGSLAKNIQYF. In DNA form, the CDR3 reads TGTGCCAGCAGTTTCTCAATGCGGGGCTCATTAGCCAAAAACATTCAGTACTTC.